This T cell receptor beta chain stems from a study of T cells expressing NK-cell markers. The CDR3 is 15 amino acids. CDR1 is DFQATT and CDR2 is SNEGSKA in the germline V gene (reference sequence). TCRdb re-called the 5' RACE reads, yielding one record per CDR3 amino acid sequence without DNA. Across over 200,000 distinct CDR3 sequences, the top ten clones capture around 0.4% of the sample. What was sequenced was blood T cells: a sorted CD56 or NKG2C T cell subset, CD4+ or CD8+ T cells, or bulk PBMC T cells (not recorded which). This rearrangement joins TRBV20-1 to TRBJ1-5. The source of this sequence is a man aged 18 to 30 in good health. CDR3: CSARVGGRSNQPQHF.